The 25 T cell receptor beta chains in this list originate from one sample, sequenced in a study of beta chain features in type 1 diabetes. Study observations and caveats: When Type 1 diabetes patients were examined, their TCRB CDR3s proved moderately but significantly shorter in all four CD4+ subsets.

These receptors have no known antigen. Sequenced material consisted of expressed TCRB transcripts (all of the isolated RNA was reverse transcribed). The method was immunoSEQ multiplex PCR; TCRdb's version includes in-frame clones alone and lacks a portion of them. The sample contains 160,000 or so clones, roughly 9% of which appear only once. The sample comprised central memory CD4+ T cells from blood. Source of these receptors: a woman aged 25 to 39 with type 1 diabetes.

This rearrangement joins TRBV2 to TRBJ2-3; no definite D call. The germline V and J ends were trimmed by 8 bases and 3 bases, with 6 bases remaining between them. Germline V lookup: CDR1 SNHLY, CDR2 FYNNEI. The CDR3 has 11 amino acids. The CDR3 nucleotides read TGTGCCAGCGGCTTAACAGATACGCAGTATTTT. This codes for CASGLTDTQYF.

There are a few counts of this clone. V is TRBV25-1 and J is TRBJ1-2; tentative D call: TRBD1 (6 bases). Trimming removed 6 bases from V and 4 bases from J, with 15 bases in between. The CDR3 is 14 residues long. Germline CDR1 MGHDK, CDR2 SYGVNS. The CDR3 DNA follows: TGTGCCAGCAGCTGGCAGGGGAGCGGCTATGGCTACACCTTC. This translates into CASSWQGSGYGYTF.

The chain carries TRBV19 and TRBJ2-7; TRBD1 agrees at 7 bases. The CDR3 consists of 12 residues. Germline V gene lookup returns CDR1 LNHDA and CDR2 SQIVND (reference sequence). The J segment lost 6 bases and the V segment lost 7 bases, leaving 6 bases of the junction unmatched. CDR3: CASKQGSGEQYF. CDR3 nucleotides: TGTGCCAGTAAACAGGGGTCAGGCGAGCAGTACTTC.

There are a few counts of this clone. The chain is built from TRBV27 and TRBJ2-1, with D uncertain. The CDR3 sequence is 14 residues long. The V gene's germline CDR1 is MNHEY and CDR2 SMNVEV (reference sequence). V lost 5 bases and J lost 3, with 11 bases in between. The CDR3 DNA reads TGTGCCAGCAGTCCCTCTCGCGTCTACAATGAGCAGTTCTTC. It translates to CASSPSRVYNEQFF.

This clone was counted a few times. This sequence joins TRBV19 and TRBJ2-6; a weak D match, TRBD1 (5 bases). Germline CDR1 and CDR2: LNHDA and SQIVND (reference sequence). Trimming removed 3 bases at V and 4 bases at J, with 10 bases between. This CDR3 has 15 residues. The CDR3 nucleotides are TGTGCCAGTAGTATCCCAGGGTACGGGGCCAACGTCCTGACTTTC. It encodes CASSIPGYGANVLTF. Full variable domain (outside the CDR3, taken from reference TRBV19 and TRBJ2-6): DGGITQSPKYLFRKEGQNVTLSCEQNLNHDAMYWYRQDPGQGLRLIYYSQIVNDFQKGDIAEGYSVSREKKESFPLTVTSAQKNPTAFYLCASSIPGYGANVLTFGAGSRLTVL.

The chain is built from TRBV7-8 and TRBJ1-1, with D possibly TRBD1 on 5 matching bases. There are 15 residues in the CDR3. V lost 1 base to trimming and J lost 8 bases, with 17 bases between them. Germline V gene sequence: CDR1 SGHVS, CDR2 FQNEAQ. The chain's CDR3 is CASSLVPRVGGEAFF. In DNA, the CDR3 is TGTGCCAGCAGCTTAGTCCCGCGGGTTGGGGGGGAAGCTTTCTTT.

This clone has just a few counts. The chain combines TRBV11-2 with TRBJ2-1; the match to TRBD2 covers 13 bases. Germline V CDR1 and CDR2: SGHAT, FQNNGV. V shed 5 bases, J shed 7 bases, and the junction held 5 bases outside the gene matches. There are 15 residues in the CDR3. The CDR3 bases are TGTGCCAGCAGCCGAACTAGCGGGAGGGGAAATGAGCAGTTCTTC. It specifies CASSRTSGRGNEQFF.

The table lists this clone with a few counts. This chain joins TRBV5-4 and TRBJ1-5; possible D gene TRBD1, 6 bases. The CDR3 has 13 amino acids. Germline-derived CDR1 and CDR2 are SGHNT and YYREEE (reference sequence). V was shortened by 0 bases and J by 5 bases, with 6 bases between the two germline ends. CDR3 nucleotides: TGTGCCAGCAGCTTGGACAGGGATCAGCCCCAGCATTTT. Its protein product is CASSLDRDQPQHF.

This clone showed up just a few times. This chain joins TRBV6-5 and TRBJ2-7, with TRBD2 as a possible D gene (5 bases). V gave up 1 base and J gave up 1 base, with 11 bases separating them. The CDR3 sequence is 15 residues long. Germline V gives CDR1 MNHEY, CDR2 SVGAGI. CDR3 amino acids: CASSYLGSPSYEQYF. CDR3 DNA sequence: TGTGCCAGCAGTTACTTGGGGAGTCCGTCCTACGAGCAGTACTTC.

This clone was seen a few times. J is TRBJ2-2 and V is TRBV29-1; D unclear. The germline gives CDR1 SQVTM, CDR2 ANQGSEA. V lost 3 bases, J lost 1 base, and 12 bases lay in between. The CDR3 has 15 amino acids. The CDR3 DNA reads TGCAGCGTTGATTTATCGGCAGGGAACACCGGGGAGCTGTTTTTT. Amino acid sequence: CSVDLSAGNTGELFF.

The CDR3 DNA sequence: TGCAGCGTAAGGGAAGGGGTAGGAAGAGATACGCAGTATTTT. This gives the protein CSVREGVGRDTQYF. The chain employs TRBV29-1 and TRBJ2-3; a weak D match, TRBD1 (5 bases). CDR1 is SQVTM, CDR2 ANQGSEA, per germline. Trimming cost V 6 bases and J 5 bases, with 18 bases left between them. The CDR3 runs 14 residues.

This chain links TRBV6-6 with TRBJ1-2; D not certain. Germline V gives CDR1 MNHNY, CDR2 SVGAGI (reference sequence). This CDR3 has 13 residues. V lost 8 bases and J 4 bases, leaving 14 bases between the germline ends. CDR3 sequence reads: CASLGAGGYGYTF. In DNA form, the CDR3 reads TGTGCCAGCCTGGGAGCGGGTGGCTATGGCTACACCTTC.

The chain carries TRBV4-1 and TRBJ2-5; TRBD1 matches 7 bases. With 4 bases clipped from V and 4 bases from J, the junction kept 3 bases outside the gene matches. Germline V lookup: CDR1 MGHRA, CDR2 YSYEKL. CDR3 length: 13 amino acids. CDR3 loop: CASSRAGGETQYF. The CDR3 nucleotides are TGCGCCAGCAGCCGGGCAGGGGGAGAGACCCAGTACTTC.

The J gene is TRBJ2-3, the V gene TRBV11-2, with D hard to call. With 1 base removed from V and 2 bases from J, the gap between germline ends came to 13 bases. The CDR3 loop spans 16 amino acids. Germline CDR1 SGHAT, CDR2 FQNNGV. The CDR3 DNA reads TGTGCCAGCAGCTTAGGGTCCGTCTACTCCACAGATACGCAGTATTTT. It yields the protein CASSLGSVYSTDTQYF.

The rearrangement links TRBV20-1 to TRBJ2-1; D gene unclear. CDR3 length: 11 residues. CDR1 and CDR2 (germline): DFQATT, SNEGSKA (reference sequence). Trimming left V 5 bases short and J 6 bases short, with 8 bases between. The CDR3 spells CSAEAVNEQFF. The CDR3 nucleotides read TGCAGTGCTGAGGCGGTCAATGAGCAGTTCTTC.

This clone was seen more than once but under ten times. The gene calls are TRBV5-6 and TRBJ2-3, with 7 bases matching TRBD2. The CDR3 is 15 amino acids. CDR1 and CDR2 from the germline V gene are SGHDT and YYEEEE. V was pared by 0 bases and J by 0 bases, with 1 base of the junction left unmatched. CDR3 nucleotides: TGTGCCAGCAGCTTGGGTAGCGGGAGCACAGATACGCAGTATTTT. It codes for CASSLGSGSTDTQYF.

This clone has only a few counts. The V and J genes are TRBV6-5 and TRBJ2-2, with a weak D call TRBD2 (5 bases). The V end was cut by 4 bases, the J end by 5 bases, with 11 bases between. This CDR3 contains 14 residues. The germline CDR1 and CDR2 sequences are MNHEY and SVGAGI. DNA for the CDR3: TGTGCCAGCAGTTTCACTAGTGTAACCGGGGAGCTGTTTTTT. It yields the protein CASSFTSVTGELFF.

The chain couples TRBV20-1 to TRBJ2-5; TRBD2 might be the D (5 bases). Trimming took off 6 bases at V and 8 bases at J, with 13 bases between the two ends. Per the germline V gene, CDR1 is DFQATT and CDR2 is SNEGSKA (reference sequence). The CDR3 runs 11 residues. The CDR3 bases are TGCAGTGCCGTGGACTCTTTCACCCAGTACTTC. It specifies CSAVDSFTQYF.

The chain recombines TRBV2 with TRBJ2-5; 8 bases are a match to TRBD2. V shed 4 bases, J shed 4 bases, and the junction held 8 bases outside the gene matches. Germline CDR1 SNHLY, CDR2 FYNNEI. The CDR3 is made up of 15 amino acids. The CDR3 sequence: CASSGYAGGGETQYF. CDR3 bases: TGTGCCAGCAGTGGCTACGCGGGAGGAGGAGAGACCCAGTACTTC. The variable domain in full, with the rest retrieved from reference TRBV2 and TRBJ2-5, is EPEVTQTPSHQVTQMGQEVILRCVPISNHLYFYWYRQILGQKVEFLVSFYNNEISEKSEIFDDQFSVERPDGSNFTLKIRSTKLEDSAMYFCASSGYAGGGETQYFGPGTRLLVL.

This clone was recorded a few times. V is TRBV4-2 and J is TRBJ1-2; D is uncertain. The germline V gene has CDR1 LGHNA and CDR2 YNFKEQ. This CDR3 has 11 residues. Trimming removed 2 bases at V and 8 bases at J, with 6 bases between. The CDR3 reads CASSQRFGYTF. The DNA for the CDR3 is TGTGCCAGCAGCCAACGTTTCGGCTACACCTTC.

A few counts support this clone. The J gene is TRBJ2-7, the V gene TRBV19; D perhaps matches TRBD2 (5 bases). Trimming took 3 bases from V and 10 from J, leaving 13 bases between them. The CDR3 extends over 12 amino acids. CDR1 is LNHDA, CDR2 SQIVND, per germline (reference sequence). CDR3 coding DNA: TGTGCCAGTAGTATGAGTGAAGGGAGACAGTACTTC. Amino acid sequence: CASSMSEGRQYF.

This chain uses TRBV30 with TRBJ2-2; perhaps TRBD1 as D (7 bases). Trimming took off 4 bases at V and 3 bases at J, with 18 bases between the two ends. CDR1 GTSNPN and CDR2 SVGIG come from the germline V gene (reference sequence). The CDR3 loop spans 16 amino acids. CDR3 in DNA: TGTGCCTGGAAATGGGCAGGGGGACTCTACACCGGGGAGCTGTTTTTT. It is translated as CAWKWAGGLYTGELFF.

The table lists this clone with a few counts. The chain has TRBV27 and TRBJ2-3; 7 bases align to TRBD1. The CDR3 covers 16 residues. J gave up 2 bases and V 6 bases, and 11 bases lay outside the gene matches. Per the germline V gene, CDR1 is MNHEY and CDR2 is SMNVEV (reference sequence). The CDR3 DNA reads TGTGCCAGCAGACCCCCTAGACAGGGACCCACAGATACGCAGTATTTT. As protein: CASRPPRQGPTDTQYF.

V usage is TRBV4-1 and J usage is TRBJ2-7, with 8 bases lining up with TRBD2. CDR1 MGHRA and CDR2 YSYEKL come from the germline V gene. This CDR3 has 15 amino acids. Trimming at V came to 3 bases and at J to 0 bases, leaving 4 bases not matched to a gene. CDR3 in amino acids: CASSHRSGSSYEQYF. CDR3 nucleotides: TGCGCCAGCAGCCACAGAAGCGGGAGCTCCTACGAGCAGTACTTC.

The sample holds a few counts of this clone. The chain recombines TRBV30 with TRBJ2-1; D gene ambiguous. Between the trimmed V and J ends, which lost 0 bases and 10 bases, there was a span of 4 bases. The V gene's germline CDR1 is GTSNPN and CDR2 SVGIG (reference sequence). The CDR3 sequence is 10 residues long. The CDR3 region is CAWSVREQFF. CDR3 nucleotides: TGTGCCTGGAGTGTCCGGGAGCAGTTCTTC.